This TCR beta chain was captured in a study of OX40 agonist ivuxolimab in advanced cancers. Some background on the complete study: Ivuxolimab was a fully human IgG2 agonistic monoclonal antibody targeting the costimulatory receptor OX40 (CD134). Of the approximately 54 dose-escalation patients, hepatocellular carcinoma was present in approximately 20, melanoma in roughly 15, renal cell carcinoma in 9 and head and neck cancer in 9. Three dose-escalation patients achieved partial responses, one with hepatocellular carcinoma and two with cutaneous melanoma. Peripheral TCRbeta sequencing was intended to test whether TCR sequence diversity was altered and clonal T-cell expansion was caused by ivuxolimab. Intravenous ivuxolimab was administered to patients every 2 weeks at six dose levels: 0.01, 0.1, 0.3, 1.5, 3 and 10 mg/kg. The paper describes the monotherapy dose-escalation part (N of about 47 patients) of the phase I trial of ivuxolimab. The dose-escalation cohort was about 83% male with a mean age of 60 years, ranging from roughly 23 to 90. Prior anti-PD-1, anti-PD-L1 or anti-CTLA-4 therapy was permitted, and approximately 40% of dose-escalation patients had received checkpoint inhibitors.

Patients with a history of autoimmune disease or receiving systemic immunosuppression were excluded from the trial. Peripheral blood for TCR sequencing was collected from all dose cohorts at baseline, on cycle 4 day 1, and on cycle 7 day 1. Samples were obtained from an open-label, multicenter, first-in-human phase I dose-escalation trial of ivuxolimab. Adults with locally advanced or metastatic head and neck squamous cell, hepatocellular, melanoma or renal cell carcinoma were enrolled in the trial. Before TCR sequencing, CD4+ T cells and CD8+ T cells from peripheral blood were sorted into separate populations. To sequence the TCRbeta CDR3 region, genomic DNA was isolated from the sorted cells. The immunoSEQ Assay was used to sequence the TCRbeta CDR3 regions. TCRdb's version of the immuneACCESS table is confined to in-frame rearrangements and falls short of the full clone set. An unresolved V gene accounts for under half of the shortfall where checked; the remainder is of unknown origin. The sample table contains 94,000 or so clones; only one count was recorded for more than 80% of them. The ten largest make up less than 6% of the sample.

Reading the germline V gene (reference sequence) gives CDR1 MNHEY and CDR2 SMNVEV. Including cysteine and phenylalanine, the CDR3 has 17 amino acids. Here the CDR3 DNA is all that survives: 51 bases in frame from base 1. Germline trimming: 4 bases from V, 4 bases from J; junction bases outside gene matches: 11. Points on this clone: Its antigen is not yet known. There are no base qualities to consult, and no much larger clone falls within one base.

Broader findings and caveats from the paper: In the 0.1-3.0 mg/kg groups, partial responders had among the lowest normalized peripheral clonal expansion, particularly in CD8+ T cells. After ivuxolimab, expanded clones were on average more numerous among CD8+ T cells than among CD4+ T cells. Which antigens the clonally expanded peripheral T cells were specific for was not determined. At doses from 0.1 to 3.0 mg/kg, clonal expansion was seen in both CD4+ and CD8+ blood T cells between baseline and week 6. Low levels of normalized T-cell clonal expansion were also shown by some nonresponding patients.

This clonotype was sampled from an adult with an advanced solid tumor such as melanoma, head and neck, liver or kidney cancer. Sequenced here: CD4+ or CD8+ T cells sorted from blood, sampled in a trial of the OX40 agonist ivuxolimab. The receptor chain draws on TRBV27 and TRBJ1-2; TRBD1 aligns with 11 central bases. This receptor carries the CDR3 CASSSAGTGGQSYGYTF. The DNA sequence is TGTGCCAGCAGTTCAGCCGGGACAGGGGGTCAATCCTATGGCTACACCTTC.